The rows below give T cell receptor beta chains drawn from one sample of a study of T cells in Graves' hyperthyroidism and ophthalmopathy. TCRdb re-called the multiplex PCR reads with MiXCR, one entry per CDR3 protein. Of about 690,000 distinct CDR3 sequences listed, around 15% are singletons. Sequences were obtained from blood. The receptors here all came from a man aged 45-60 years with Graves' hyperthyroidism. The CDR3 runs from the conserved cysteine through the conserved F or W. The D gene is left open where the match is weak. The size field is filled for only some rows; it gives once, few, many or a size class.

length: 17; V: TRBV19; D: TRBD1; size: many; J: TRBJ1-1; DNA: TGTGCCAGTAGTAGACCATCGACAGGGACCGCAATCACTGAAGCTTTCTTT; CDR3: CASSRPSTGTAITEAFF
length: 14; V: TRBV6-2/TRBV6-3; D: TRBD1; size: many; J: TRBJ1-1; DNA: TGTGCCAGCAGTTACCTGGGACAGGGGACTGAAGCTTTCTTT; CDR3: CASSYLGQGTEAFF
length: 13; V: TRBV6-2/TRBV6-3; D: NA; size: NA; J: TRBJ1-1; DNA: TGTACCAGCAGGGGAAACACGAGGCTTGAAGCTTTCTTT; CDR3: CTSRGNTRLEAFF
length: 15; V: TRBV12-3/TRBV12-4; D: TRBD2; size: many; J: TRBJ2-3; DNA: TGTGCCAGCAGTTTTGGAGCGGGAGGGATGGATACGCAGTATTTT; CDR3: CASSFGAGGMDTQYF
length: 12; V: TRBV20-1; D: NA; size: NA; J: TRBJ1-2; DNA: TGCAGTGCGGCAGGCGAGAACTATGGCTACACCTTC; CDR3: CSAAGENYGYTF
length: 11; V: TRBV20-1; D: NA; size: NA; J: TRBJ2-3; DNA: TGCAGTGCTCCGTATACAGATACGCAGTATTTT; CDR3: CSAPYTDTQYF
length: 13; V: TRBV5-1; D: TRBD1; size: many; J: TRBJ1-2; DNA: TGCGCCAGCTCGACAGGGGGTGACTATGGCTACACCTTC; CDR3: CASSTGGDYGYTF
length: 18; V: TRBV18; D: NA; size: few; J: TRBJ2-1; DNA: TGTGCCAGCTCACCATTTGGTGGTGACCCTAGCTCCTACAATGAGCAGTTCTTC; CDR3: CASSPFGGDPSSYNEQFF
length: 18; V: TRBV29-1; D: NA; size: many; J: TRBJ2-7; DNA: TGCAGCGTTGAGCCGAGACCTAGTTGGGCTAGCCGGGCCTACGAGCAGTACTTC; CDR3: CSVEPRPSWASRAYEQYF
length: 13; V: TRBV3-1; D: NA; size: NA; J: TRBJ2-7; DNA: TGTGCCAGCAGTCGTCCGGGACAAGACGAGCAGTACTTC; CDR3: CASSRPGQDEQYF
length: 15; V: TRBV2; D: NA; size: many; J: TRBJ2-2; DNA: TGTGCCAGCAGTGAGCAGCTTCTGAACACCGGGGAGCTGTTTTTT; CDR3: CASSEQLLNTGELFF
length: 17; V: TRBV27; D: NA; size: NA; J: TRBJ2-4; DNA: TGTGCCAGCAGTTTAGGTGGGGGTAATCCTACCAAAAACATTCAGTACTTC; CDR3: CASSLGGGNPTKNIQYF
length: 16; V: TRBV19; D: TRBD1; size: few; J: TRBJ1-5; DNA: TGTGCCAGTAGTACGATGGGACAGGGTGGGAATCAGCCCCAGCATTTT; CDR3: CASSTMGQGGNQPQHF
length: 17; V: TRBV20-1; D: NA; size: few; J: TRBJ2-7; DNA: TGCAGTGCTAACTCTTATAAGGACAGCCCTAAGGGCTACGAGCAGTACTTC; CDR3: CSANSYKDSPKGYEQYF
length: 13; V: TRBV12-3/TRBV12-4; D: TRBD1; size: NA; J: TRBJ2-7; DNA: TGTGCCAGCATTAGACAGGGGGCTTACGAGCAGTACTTC; CDR3: CASIRQGAYEQYF
length: 15; V: TRBV28; D: NA; size: many; J: TRBJ2-5; DNA: TGTGCCAGCAGTTTATGGGTCCCTCTACAAGAGACCCAGTACTTC; CDR3: CASSLWVPLQETQYF
length: 15; V: TRBV28; D: NA; size: many; J: TRBJ1-2; DNA: TGTGCCAGCAGTTGGGTCTACTCGGGGGACTATGGCTACACCTTC; CDR3: CASSWVYSGDYGYTF
length: 17; V: TRBV7-2; D: TRBD2; size: NA; J: TRBJ2-1; DNA: TGTGCCAGCAGCTTAAGGCGGGAGGAGATCTCCTACAATGAGCAGTTCTTC; CDR3: CASSLRREEISYNEQFF
length: 15; V: TRBV3-1; D: TRBD2; size: NA; J: TRBJ2-7; DNA: TGTGCCAGCAGCCAGATGGGCGGGAGTCTCTACGAGCAGTACTTC; CDR3: CASSQMGGSLYEQYF
length: 12; V: TRBV29-1; D: TRBD1; size: NA; J: TRBJ1-1; DNA: TGCAGCGCCAGGGGGCGAGGTACTGAAGCTTTCTTT; CDR3: CSARGRGTEAFF
length: 13; V: TRBV18; D: NA; size: many; J: TRBJ2-3; DNA: TGTGCCAGCTCACCAAGGGGGACTTATACGCAGTATTTT; CDR3: CASSPRGTYTQYF
length: 14; V: TRBV7-9; D: TRBD1; size: NA; J: TRBJ1-1; DNA: TGTGCCAGCATCGTTACAGGGGTGAACACTGAAGCTTTCTTT; CDR3: CASIVTGVNTEAFF
length: 11; V: TRBV30; D: NA; size: many; J: TRBJ1-1; DNA: TGTGCCTGGAACAGGGTCACTGAAGCTTTCTTT; CDR3: CAWNRVTEAFF
length: 23; V: TRBV7-9; D: TRBD2; size: NA; J: TRBJ2-7; DNA: TGTGCCAGCAGCTCAAATTTAGGAGGACTAGCGGGCTCGATTGGAGGGGGCCACTACGAGCAGTACTTC; CDR3: CASSSNLGGLAGSIGGGHYEQYF
length: 15; V: TRBV19; D: TRBD1; size: NA; J: TRBJ2-7; DNA: TGTGCCAGTAGTATACAGGGGACAGGAGCCTACGAGCAGTACTTC; CDR3: CASSIQGTGAYEQYF
length: 15; V: TRBV7-2; D: NA; size: NA; J: TRBJ2-1; DNA: TGTGCCAGCAGCTTAGACTACCGTGGGGGGAATGAGCAGTTCTTC; CDR3: CASSLDYRGGNEQFF
length: 15; V: TRBV19; D: TRBD2; size: few; J: TRBJ2-7; DNA: TGTGCCAGTAGTATCCGGCGGGAGTTCTCCTACGAGCAGTACTTC; CDR3: CASSIRREFSYEQYF
length: 13; V: TRBV7-6; D: NA; size: NA; J: TRBJ1-2; DNA: TGTGCCAGCAGTTCCCAGACACTATATGGCTACACCTTC; CDR3: CASSSQTLYGYTF